One T cell receptor beta chain is described in this entry. These data originate in a study of blood T cell repertoires in COVID-19. This CDR3 spans 15 amino acids. Trimming stripped 0 bases from V and 4 bases from J, with 12 bases between. Germline V gene lookup returns CDR1 SGHKS and CDR2 YYEKEE (reference sequence). Original methodology: Amplified reference gene primers provided the basis for estimating nucleated cell counts. TCRdb keeps only in-frame clones here, not all; method: immunoSEQ multiplex PCR. The V and J calls and clone size were taken over from that table, and D and trimming were inferred from the DNA. The repertoire consists of about 480,000 clones, with roughly 90% occurring once and the leading ten covering 1.5% to 2%.

The chain carries TRBV5-5 and TRBJ2-3; possible D gene TRBD2, 5 bases. Sequenced material: PBMCs or T cells enriched from blood (not recorded which). This sequence originates from a woman aged 40 to 50 who had recovered from COVID-19. For the CDR3, the DNA is TGTGCCAGCAGCTTGGTAATCTCTAGCTCAGATACGCAGTATTTT. Translating gives CASSLVISSSDTQYF.